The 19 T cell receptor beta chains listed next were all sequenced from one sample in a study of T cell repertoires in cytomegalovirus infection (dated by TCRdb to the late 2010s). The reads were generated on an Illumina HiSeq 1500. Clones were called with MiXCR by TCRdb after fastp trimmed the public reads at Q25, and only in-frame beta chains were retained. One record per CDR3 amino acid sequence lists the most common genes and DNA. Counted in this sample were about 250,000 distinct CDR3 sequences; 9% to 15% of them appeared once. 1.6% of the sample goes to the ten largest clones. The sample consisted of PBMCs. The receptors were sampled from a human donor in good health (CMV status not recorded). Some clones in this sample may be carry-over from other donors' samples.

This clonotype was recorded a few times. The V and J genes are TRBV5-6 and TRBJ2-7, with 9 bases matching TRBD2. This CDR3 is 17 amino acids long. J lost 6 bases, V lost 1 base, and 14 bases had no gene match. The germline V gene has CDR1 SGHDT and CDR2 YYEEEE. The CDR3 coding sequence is TGTGCCAGCAGCTTGTGGTTCTTTCCTAGCGGGAAAGGCGAGCAGTACTTC. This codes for CASSLWFFPSGKGEQYF.

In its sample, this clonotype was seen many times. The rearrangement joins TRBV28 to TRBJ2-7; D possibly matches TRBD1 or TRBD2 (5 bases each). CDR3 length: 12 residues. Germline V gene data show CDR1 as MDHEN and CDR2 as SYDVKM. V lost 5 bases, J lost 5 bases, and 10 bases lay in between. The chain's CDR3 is CASSPGAHEQYF. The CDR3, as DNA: TGTGCCAGCAGTCCCGGGGCTCACGAGCAGTACTTC.

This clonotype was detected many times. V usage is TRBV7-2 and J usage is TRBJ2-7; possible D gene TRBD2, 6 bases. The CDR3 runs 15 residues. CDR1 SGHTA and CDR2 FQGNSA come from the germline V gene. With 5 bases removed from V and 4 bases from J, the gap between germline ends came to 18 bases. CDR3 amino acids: CASSPGASAGYEQYF. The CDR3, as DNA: TGTGCCAGCAGCCCCGGGGCTTCCGCGGGGTACGAGCAGTACTTC.

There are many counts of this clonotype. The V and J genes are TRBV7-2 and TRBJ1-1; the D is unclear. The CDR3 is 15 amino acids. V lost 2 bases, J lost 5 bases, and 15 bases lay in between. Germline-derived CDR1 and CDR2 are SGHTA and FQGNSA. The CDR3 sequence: CASSLSYGARTEAFF. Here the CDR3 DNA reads TGTGCCAGCAGCTTAAGTTATGGTGCAAGGACTGAAGCTTTCTTT.

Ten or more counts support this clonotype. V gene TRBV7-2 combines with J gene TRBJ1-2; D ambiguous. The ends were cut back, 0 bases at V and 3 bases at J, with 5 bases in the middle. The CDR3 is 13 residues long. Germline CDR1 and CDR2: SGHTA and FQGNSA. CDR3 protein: CASSLAADYGYTF. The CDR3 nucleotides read TGTGCCAGCAGCTTAGCGGCGGACTATGGCTACACCTTC.

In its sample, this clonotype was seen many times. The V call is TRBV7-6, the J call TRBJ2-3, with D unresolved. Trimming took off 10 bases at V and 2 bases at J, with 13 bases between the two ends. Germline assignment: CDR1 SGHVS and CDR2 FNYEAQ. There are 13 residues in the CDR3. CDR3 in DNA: TGTGCCACGGCCGGCGGATACACAGATACGCAGTATTTT. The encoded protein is CATAGGYTDTQYF.

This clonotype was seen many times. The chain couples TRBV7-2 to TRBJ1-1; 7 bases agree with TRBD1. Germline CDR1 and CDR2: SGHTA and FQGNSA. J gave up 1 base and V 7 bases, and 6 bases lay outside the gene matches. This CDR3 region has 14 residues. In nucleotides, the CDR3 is TGTGCCAGCACCAAAGGGGGCTCGAACACTGAAGCTTTCTTT. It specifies CASTKGGSNTEAFF.

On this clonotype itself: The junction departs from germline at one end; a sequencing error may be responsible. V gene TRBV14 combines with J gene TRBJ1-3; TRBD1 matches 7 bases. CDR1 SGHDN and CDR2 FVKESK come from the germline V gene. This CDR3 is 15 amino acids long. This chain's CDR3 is CASSRRTGTGNTIYF. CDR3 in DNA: TGTGCCAGCAGCCGCCGGACAGGAACTGGGAACACCATATATTTT.

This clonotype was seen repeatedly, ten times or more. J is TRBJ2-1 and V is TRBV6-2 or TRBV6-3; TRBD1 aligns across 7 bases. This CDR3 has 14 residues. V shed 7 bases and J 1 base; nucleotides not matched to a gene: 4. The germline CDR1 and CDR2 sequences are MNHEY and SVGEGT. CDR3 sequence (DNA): TGTGCCAGCACAGGGGGTTCTTCCTACAATGAGCAGTTCTTC. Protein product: CASTGGSSYNEQFF.

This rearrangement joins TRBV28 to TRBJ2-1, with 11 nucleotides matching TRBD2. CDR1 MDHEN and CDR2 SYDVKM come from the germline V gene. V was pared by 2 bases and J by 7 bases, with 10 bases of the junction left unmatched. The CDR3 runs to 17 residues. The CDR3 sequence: CASSLLAGGPKGNEQFF. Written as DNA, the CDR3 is TGTGCCAGCAGTTTACTAGCGGGAGGACCTAAGGGAAATGAGCAGTTCTTC.

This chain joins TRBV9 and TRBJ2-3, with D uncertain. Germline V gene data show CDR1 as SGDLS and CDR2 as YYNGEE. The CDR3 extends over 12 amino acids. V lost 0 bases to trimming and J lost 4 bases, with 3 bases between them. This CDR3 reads CASSVGPDTQYF. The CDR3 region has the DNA TGTGCCAGCAGCGTAGGCCCAGATACGCAGTATTTT.

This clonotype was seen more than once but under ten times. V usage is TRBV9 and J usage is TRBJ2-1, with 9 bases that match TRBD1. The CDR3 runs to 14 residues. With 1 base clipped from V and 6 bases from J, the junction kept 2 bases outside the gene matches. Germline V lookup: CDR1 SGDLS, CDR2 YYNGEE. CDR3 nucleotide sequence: TGTGCCAGCAGCGTAACAGGGGGCTTCAATGAGCAGTTCTTC. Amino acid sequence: CASSVTGGFNEQFF.

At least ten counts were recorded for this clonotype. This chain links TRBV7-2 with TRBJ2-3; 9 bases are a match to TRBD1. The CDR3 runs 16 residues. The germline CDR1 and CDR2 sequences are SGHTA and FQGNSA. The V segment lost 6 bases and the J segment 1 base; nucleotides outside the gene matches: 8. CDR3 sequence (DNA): TGTGCCAGCAGTTATTGGACAGGGGTTGGCACAGATACGCAGTATTTT. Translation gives CASSYWTGVGTDTQYF.

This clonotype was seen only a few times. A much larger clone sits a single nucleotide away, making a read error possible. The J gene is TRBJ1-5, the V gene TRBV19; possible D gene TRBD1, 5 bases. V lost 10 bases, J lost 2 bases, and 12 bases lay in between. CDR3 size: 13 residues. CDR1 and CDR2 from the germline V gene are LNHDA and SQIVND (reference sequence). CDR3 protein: CAISGGGNQPQHF. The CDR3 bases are TGTGCCATCAGTGGGGGGGGCAATCAGCCCCAGCATTTT.

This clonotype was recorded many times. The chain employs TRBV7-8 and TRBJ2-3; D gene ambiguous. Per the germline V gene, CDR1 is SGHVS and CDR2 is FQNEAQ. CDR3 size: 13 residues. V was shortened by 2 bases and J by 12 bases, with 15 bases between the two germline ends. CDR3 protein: CASSLRVDGAQYF. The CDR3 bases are TGTGCCAGCAGCTTAAGGGTGGACGGAGCCCAGTATTTT.

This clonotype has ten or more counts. The CDR3 DNA reads as TGTGCCAGCAGCTTCCAGACAGGTCCAGAGACCCAGTACTTC. Amino acids: CASSFQTGPETQYF. This chain links TRBV7-2 with TRBJ2-5; possibly TRBD1 for D (6 bases). V shed 3 bases and J shed 4 bases, with 12 bases lying between them. CDR3 length equals 14 residues. Germline loops: CDR1 SGHTA, CDR2 FQGNSA.

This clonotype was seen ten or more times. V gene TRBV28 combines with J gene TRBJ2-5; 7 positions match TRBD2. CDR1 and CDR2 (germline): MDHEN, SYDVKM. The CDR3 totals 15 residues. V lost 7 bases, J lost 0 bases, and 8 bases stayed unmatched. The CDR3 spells CASTTGGGYQETQYF. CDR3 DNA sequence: TGTGCCAGCACCACTGGGGGGGGGTACCAAGAGACCCAGTACTTC.

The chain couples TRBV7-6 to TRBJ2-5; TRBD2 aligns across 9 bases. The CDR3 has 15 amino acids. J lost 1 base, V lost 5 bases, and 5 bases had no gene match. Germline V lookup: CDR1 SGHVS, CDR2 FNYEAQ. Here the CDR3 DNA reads TGTGCCAGCAGCCGCTCGACTAGCGGCCAAGAGACCCAGTACTTC. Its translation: CASSRSTSGQETQYF.

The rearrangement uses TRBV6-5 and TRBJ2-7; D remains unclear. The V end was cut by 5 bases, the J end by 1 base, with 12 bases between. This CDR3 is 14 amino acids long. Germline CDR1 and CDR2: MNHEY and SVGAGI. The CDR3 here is CASSLGFGSYEQYF. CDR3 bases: TGTGCCAGCAGTCTAGGCTTTGGGTCCTACGAGCAGTACTTC.